Presented here are 30 T cell receptor beta chains from one specimen sequenced in a study of shared clonotypes between healthy human individuals. Profiled with immunoSEQ multiplex PCR; TCRdb holds only in-frame clones, not every one. The table shows over 2 million clones, with 85% to 95% occurring only once. Sequencing input: naive CD4+ T cells sorted from blood. Subset meaning: CD45RA+ positively selected. These receptors all come from a man in his late teens or twenties in good health.

V and J are TRBV7-9 and TRBJ1-2; 9 nucleotides match TRBD1. The CDR3 has 14 amino acids. Germline loops: CDR1 SEHNR, CDR2 FQNEAQ (reference sequence). The ends lost 5 bases at V and 5 bases at J; junction bases unmatched: 6. Written as DNA, the CDR3 is TGTGCCAGCAGCCTAGGACAGGGGAGTTATGGCTACACCTTC. The encoded protein is CASSLGQGSYGYTF.

The V and J genes are TRBV7-2 and TRBJ1-6, with 11 nucleotides matching TRBD1. This CDR3 has 13 amino acids. Germline CDR1 is SGHTA and CDR2 is FQGNSA. V lost 4 bases and J lost 10; bases outside the gene matches: 0. CDR3 protein: CASSWDRGSPLHF. CDR3 coding DNA: TGTGCCAGCAGCTGGGACAGGGGGTCACCCCTCCACTTT.

V and J are TRBV25-1 and TRBJ2-2, with a tentative D call TRBD1 (6 bases). Germline V gene sequence: CDR1 MGHDK, CDR2 SYGVNS. The CDR3 is made up of 14 amino acids. V was shortened by 6 bases and J by 0 bases, with 8 bases between the two germline ends. The CDR3 DNA reads TGTGCCAGCAGGGACAGACCGAACACCGGGGAGCTGTTTTTT. It codes for CASRDRPNTGELFF.

The chain carries TRBV2 and TRBJ1-1; D gene uncertain. Looked up from germline, CDR1 is SNHLY and CDR2 is FYNNEI. This CDR3 has 12 amino acids. Trimming shortened V by 4 bases and J by 4 bases, and 7 bases separated the two germline ends. CDR3 DNA sequence: TGTGCCAGCAGTGCGAGAGGCACTGAAGCTTTCTTT. Translation: CASSARGTEAFF.

This chain joins TRBV9 and TRBJ2-7; TRBD2 matches at 8 bases. Germline V CDR1 and CDR2: SGDLS, YYNGEE. This CDR3 has 14 amino acids. The ends lost 3 bases at V and 5 bases at J; junction bases unmatched: 7. This CDR3 reads CASSAHAGGNEQYF. The CDR3 bases are TGTGCCAGCAGCGCTCACGCGGGAGGCAACGAGCAGTACTTC.

This chain links TRBV5-1 with TRBJ1-4, with TRBD1 matching over 7 bases. The CDR3 extends over 15 amino acids. Germline V gene lookup returns CDR1 SGHRS and CDR2 YFSETQ. Trimming cost V 4 bases and J 3 bases; bases outside gene matches: 6. The CDR3 DNA is TGCGCCAGCAGCCCATACGACAGGGCTAATGAAAAACTGTTTTTT. The encoded protein is CASSPYDRANEKLFF.

This clone occurred once. The rearrangement links TRBV2 to TRBJ2-1; D is ambiguous. CDR1 and CDR2 from the germline V gene are SNHLY and FYNNEI. V was trimmed by 4 bases and J by 8 bases, leaving 9 bases between them. This CDR3 contains 12 residues. The CDR3 region is CASSAYYDEQFF. The CDR3 region has the DNA TGTGCCAGCAGTGCATATTACGATGAGCAGTTCTTC.

V gene TRBV6-4 combines with J gene TRBJ2-3, with 8 nucleotides matching TRBD1. After removal of 5 bases from V and 2 bases from J, the junction contained 6 bases not matched to a gene. Germline assignment: CDR1 MRHNA and CDR2 SNTAGT. CDR3 length: 15 amino acids. CDR3 sequence reads: CASSRGQGFTDTQYF. The CDR3 DNA reads as TGTGCCAGCAGTCGCGGACAGGGTTTCACAGATACGCAGTATTTT.

V gene TRBV29-1 combines with J gene TRBJ2-1; D gene unclear. V lost 5 bases and J lost 4, with 6 bases in between. There are 11 residues in the CDR3. Germline CDR1 is SQVTM and CDR2 is ANQGSEA. The CDR3, as DNA: TGCAGCGTTAAGAGTTACAATGAGCAGTTCTTC. Encoded protein: CSVKSYNEQFF.

The chain joins TRBV11-3 to TRBJ2-2; possibly TRBD2 for D (5 bases). Deletions cut 1 base from V and 5 bases from J, with 8 bases between. The CDR3 consists of 14 residues. The V gene's germline CDR1 is SGHNT and CDR2 YENEEA. CDR3 coding DNA: TGTGCCAGCAGCTTAGGAGGCGGGACCGGGGAGCTGTTTTTT. It is translated as CASSLGGGTGELFF.

For the CDR3, the DNA is TGTGCCAGCAGTGAAGATCCACCTTACAATGAGCAGTTCTTC. Amino acid sequence: CASSEDPPYNEQFF. The chain uses TRBV2 and TRBJ2-1; the D is unclear. Germline CDR1 SNHLY, CDR2 FYNNEI. This CDR3 is 14 amino acids long. Trimming removed 1 base at V and 4 bases at J, with 8 bases between.

V and J are TRBV25-1 and TRBJ1-3; the match to TRBD1 covers 8 bases. Germline V gene lookup returns CDR1 MGHDK and CDR2 SYGVNS. The CDR3 runs to 15 residues. J was trimmed by 1 base and V by 5 bases; bases with no gene match: 4. CDR3 residues: CASSRQGISGNTIYF. The CDR3 coding sequence is TGTGCCAGCAGTCGACAGGGGATTTCTGGAAACACCATATATTTT.

J is TRBJ1-6 and V is TRBV19, with a weak D call TRBD1 (5 bases). Germline V lookup: CDR1 LNHDA, CDR2 SQIVND (reference sequence). This CDR3 has 14 amino acids. V dropped 4 bases and J dropped 4 bases, with 8 bases sitting between them. The CDR3 DNA reads as TGTGCCAGTAGTACCGGGGCTTATAATTCACCCCTCCACTTT. Protein: CASSTGAYNSPLHF.

V is TRBV6-7 and J is TRBJ2-7; the D gene is possibly TRBD2 (7 bases). TRBV6-7 qualifies as an ORF whose function is uncertain. This CDR3 region has 17 residues. Between the trimmed V and J ends, which lost 2 bases and 2 bases, there was a span of 19 bases. CDR3 bases: TGTGCCAGCAGTTACCCTACAGGGACTACGGAGACCTACGAGCAGTACTTC. It codes for CASSYPTGTTETYEQYF.

The chain recombines TRBV30 with TRBJ2-2, with D possibly TRBD1 on 5 matching bases. The V gene lost 0 bases and the J gene lost 7 bases, with 6 bases spanning the gap. Germline V gene sequence: CDR1 GTSNPN, CDR2 SVGIG (reference sequence). The CDR3 extends over 12 amino acids. CDR3 in DNA: TGTGCCTGGAGTGTAACAGGCGGGGAGCTGTTTTTT. Translated, it gives CAWSVTGGELFF.

The chain employs TRBV20-1 and TRBJ2-1; D gene uncertain. The CDR3 is 11 residues long. The V gene's germline CDR1 is DFQATT and CDR2 SNEGSKA (reference sequence). V lost 3 bases and J lost 6, with 6 bases in between. The CDR3 region is CSASPTNEQFF. CDR3 coding DNA: TGCAGTGCTAGCCCGACCAATGAGCAGTTCTTC.

In the case of this clone: Different DNA sequences within this sample yield the same CDR3. The J gene is TRBJ2-1, the V gene TRBV9; D call uncertain. Trimming left V 0 bases short and J 0 bases short, with 7 bases between. Looked up from germline, CDR1 is SGDLS and CDR2 is YYNGEE. The CDR3 totals 15 residues. The CDR3 protein is CASSVGLGSYNEQFF. CDR3 nucleotide sequence: TGTGCCAGCAGCGTAGGACTCGGCTCCTACAATGAGCAGTTCTTC.

The rearrangement uses TRBV2 and TRBJ1-6; D unclear. Germline CDR1 SNHLY, CDR2 FYNNEI. V was cut by 7 bases and J by 5 bases, with 15 bases left in between. The CDR3 loop spans 15 amino acids. The CDR3 DNA follows: TGTGCCAGCACTACATGGGGAGACCATAATTCACCCCTCCACTTT. Translated: CASTTWGDHNSPLHF.

Of note for this clone: Other DNA sequences within the sample encode an identical CDR3. V is TRBV28 and J is TRBJ2-2; D is uncertain. The V gene's germline CDR1 is MDHEN and CDR2 SYDVKM. The ends were cut back, 3 bases at V and 2 bases at J, with 4 bases in the middle. The CDR3 extends over 13 amino acids. The DNA for the CDR3 is TGTGCCAGCAGTTTTAGTAACACCGGGGAGCTGTTTTTT. Its protein is CASSFSNTGELFF.

This chain connects TRBV7-3 to TRBJ2-7; D may be TRBD1 or TRBD2 (5 bases each). V was pared by 2 bases and J by 0 bases, with 8 bases between. The germline gives CDR1 SGHTA, CDR2 FQGTGA. The CDR3 runs to 14 residues. The CDR3 DNA reads as TGTGCCAGCAGCTTAGAGGGACCCTCCTACGAGCAGTACTTC. The encoded protein is CASSLEGPSYEQYF.

The CDR3, as DNA: TGTGCCAGCAGCCAAGTGGCCGATACGCAGTATTTT. Its translation is CASSQVADTQYF. This chain connects TRBV14 to TRBJ2-3; D is undetermined. Trimming left V 1 base short and J 6 bases short, with 5 bases between. Germline CDR1 SGHDN, CDR2 FVKESK. The CDR3 totals 12 residues.

The chain couples TRBV2 to TRBJ1-3; D remains unclear. The V end lost 6 bases, the J end lost 3 bases, and 9 bases lay between the germline ends. The CDR3 consists of 13 residues. Germline loops: CDR1 SNHLY, CDR2 FYNNEI. CDR3 residues: CASSLLDGNTIYF. CDR3 in DNA: TGTGCCAGCAGCCTACTCGATGGAAACACCATATATTTT.

The chain combines TRBV6-1 with TRBJ1-5; D uncertain. The ends were cut back, 1 base at V and 4 bases at J, with 5 bases in the middle. The CDR3 consists of 13 residues. The germline gives CDR1 MNHNS, CDR2 SASEGT. CDR3 region: CASSEEQNQPQHF. The CDR3 DNA is TGTGCCAGCAGTGAAGAGCAGAATCAGCCCCAGCATTTT.

The chain joins TRBV2 to TRBJ1-2; possible D gene TRBD1, 5 bases. V gave up 5 bases and J gave up 1 base, with 14 bases separating them. From germline, CDR1 is SNHLY and CDR2 FYNNEI. The CDR3 totals 15 residues. CDR3 amino acids: CASSRDYIDNYGYTF. Written as DNA, the CDR3 is TGTGCCAGCAGTAGGGACTACATCGATAACTATGGCTACACCTTC.

The chain employs TRBV10-3 and TRBJ2-7, with TRBD1 matching 10 bases. Germline V gene data show CDR1 as ENHRY and CDR2 as SYGVKD. Trimming at V came to 2 bases and at J to 2 bases, leaving 6 bases not matched to a gene. This CDR3 region has 16 residues. In nucleotides, the CDR3 is TGTGCCATCAGTGAGAGGGACAGGGGCAGCCCCTACGAGCAGTACTTC. Translating gives CAISERDRGSPYEQYF.

The chain carries TRBV25-1 and TRBJ2-1, with TRBD1 matching over 9 bases. V lost 6 bases and J lost 1; bases outside the gene matches: 7. In germline, CDR1 is MGHDK, CDR2 SYGVNS. The CDR3 runs to 16 residues. In DNA, the CDR3 is TGTGCCAGCAGCCGCACAGGGGGCAAGTCCTACAATGAGCAGTTCTTC. Translating it yields CASSRTGGKSYNEQFF. Full variable domain (outside the CDR3, taken from reference TRBV25-1 and TRBJ2-1): EADIYQTPRYLVIGTGKKITLECSQTMGHDKMYWYQQDPGMELHLIHYSYGVNSTEKGDLSSESTVSRIRTEHFPLTLESARPSHTSQYLCASSRTGGKSYNEQFFGPGTRLTVL.

The genes are TRBV20-1 and TRBJ2-7, with D perhaps TRBD1 or TRBD2 (5 bases each). The CDR3 length is 11 residues. Looked up from germline, CDR1 is DFQATT and CDR2 is SNEGSKA (reference sequence). V was trimmed by 2 bases and J by 6 bases, leaving 8 bases between them. CDR3 in DNA: TGCAGTGCTAGATCGGGGCCCGAGCAGTACTTC. Its protein product is CSARSGPEQYF.

The J gene is TRBJ1-5, the V gene TRBV7-3, with D possibly TRBD1 on 6 matching bases. This CDR3 spans 13 amino acids. The V gene's germline CDR1 is SGHTA and CDR2 FQGTGA. V lost 5 bases to trimming and J lost 8 bases, with 13 bases between them. Written as DNA, the CDR3 is TGTGCCAGCAGCGCGCAGGGGAGAGAGCCCCAGCATTTT. Translation gives CASSAQGREPQHF.

As for this clone: The sample holds other DNA sequences that translate to the same CDR3. The chain recombines TRBV18 with TRBJ1-3; D ambiguous. Trimming pared 6 bases from V and 1 base from J, leaving 7 bases between. This CDR3 has 13 amino acids. The V gene's germline CDR1 is KGHSH and CDR2 LQKENI. The CDR3 spells CASSQDSGNTIYF. The CDR3 DNA is TGTGCCAGCTCCCAGGATTCTGGAAACACCATATATTTT.

As to this clone: The germline gene is not matched at one end of the junction; a read error may be the cause. The rearrangement uses TRBV7-7 and TRBJ2-7; D call uncertain. The CDR3 is made up of 14 amino acids. Germline V gene data show CDR1 as SSHAT and CDR2 as FNYEAQ (reference sequence). The DNA of the CDR3 is TGTGCTAGCAGCCCGGCGACTGGCTGGGGCGAGCAGTACTTC. This encodes CASSPATGWGEQYF.